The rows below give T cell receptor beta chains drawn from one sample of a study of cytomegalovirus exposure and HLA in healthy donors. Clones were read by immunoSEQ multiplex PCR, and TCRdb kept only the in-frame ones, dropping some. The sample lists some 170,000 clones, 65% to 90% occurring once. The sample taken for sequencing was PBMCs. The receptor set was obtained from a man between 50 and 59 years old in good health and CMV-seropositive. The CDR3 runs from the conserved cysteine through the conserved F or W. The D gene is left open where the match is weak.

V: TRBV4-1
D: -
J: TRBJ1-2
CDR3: CASSQYDSLSGYTF

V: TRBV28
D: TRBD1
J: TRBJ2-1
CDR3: CASRQGQGANEQFF

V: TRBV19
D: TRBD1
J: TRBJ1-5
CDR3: CAIGDRASNQPQHF

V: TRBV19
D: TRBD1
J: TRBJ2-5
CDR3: CASSTDREETQYF

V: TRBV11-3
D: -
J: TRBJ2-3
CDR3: CASRPTGSDTQYF

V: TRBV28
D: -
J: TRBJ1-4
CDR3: CASSRGDEKLFF

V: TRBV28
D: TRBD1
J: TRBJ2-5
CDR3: CASSFPTGGAQETQYF

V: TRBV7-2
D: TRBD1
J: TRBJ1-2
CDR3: CASSFSLFSGGRGYTF

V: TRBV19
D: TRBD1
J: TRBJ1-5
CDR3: CASSITGGGQPQHF

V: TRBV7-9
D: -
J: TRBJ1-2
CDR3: CASSLGVTDRDMGGYTF

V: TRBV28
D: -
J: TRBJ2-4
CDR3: CASRNRRGGGNIQYF

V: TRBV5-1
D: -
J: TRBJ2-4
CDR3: CASSWGLNRILAKNSQYF

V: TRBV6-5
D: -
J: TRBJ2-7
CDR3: CASSYSGLGYEQYF

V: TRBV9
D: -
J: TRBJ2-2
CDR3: CASSVAGHPETGELFF

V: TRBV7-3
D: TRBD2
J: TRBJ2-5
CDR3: CASSLNGGASGKETQYF

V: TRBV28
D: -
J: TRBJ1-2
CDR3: CASSLPGLSYGYTF

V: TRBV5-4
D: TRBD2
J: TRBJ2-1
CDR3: CASSSQTSGGLLGGNEQFF

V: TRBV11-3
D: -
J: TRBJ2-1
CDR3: CASSLDSSVMGNEQFF

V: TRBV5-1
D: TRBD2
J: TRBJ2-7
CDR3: CASSWLAGERTEQYF

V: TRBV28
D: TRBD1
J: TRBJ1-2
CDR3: CASIAGGQINYGYTF

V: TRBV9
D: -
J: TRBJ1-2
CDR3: CASSSLGQANYGYTF

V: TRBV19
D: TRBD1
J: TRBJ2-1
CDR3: CASRPDRGDYNEQFF

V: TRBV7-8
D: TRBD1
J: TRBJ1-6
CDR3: CASSSRTGSNSPLHF

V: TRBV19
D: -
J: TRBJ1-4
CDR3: CASSSRGDKYNEKLFF

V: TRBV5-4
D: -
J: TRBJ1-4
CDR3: CASSSGIATNEKLFF

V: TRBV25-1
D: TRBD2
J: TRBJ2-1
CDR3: CASSEGLAGGSYNEQFF

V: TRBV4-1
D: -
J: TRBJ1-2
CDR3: CASSQDPGITYGYTF

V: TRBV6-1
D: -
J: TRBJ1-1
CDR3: CASRRSEGKNTEAFF

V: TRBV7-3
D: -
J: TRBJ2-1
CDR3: CASSLRASYNEQFF

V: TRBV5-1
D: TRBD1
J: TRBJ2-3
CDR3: CASSFDRGSTDTQYF

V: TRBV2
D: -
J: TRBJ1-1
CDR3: CASSKAGVTEAFF

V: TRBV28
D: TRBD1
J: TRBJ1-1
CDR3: CASTLGTGGTEAFF

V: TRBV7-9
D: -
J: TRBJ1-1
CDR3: CASSPIKGGKAFF